These 28 T cell receptor beta chains came from one sample sequenced in a study of pediatric ulcerative colitis (dated by TCRdb to about 2019). The receptor library was made with the immunoSEQ multiplex PCR assay. The table was pulled from immuneACCESS by TCRdb, which kept in-frame rearrangements only. Such tables lose some clones; where checked, under half of the loss comes from unresolved V genes, and the rest has no known cause. In all, the sample holds roughly 64,000 clones, and 70% to 90% of those were seen once. Together, the top ten hold approximately 3.4% of the sample. What was sequenced was blood. Receptor source: a boy aged 10-17 years with severe ulcerative colitis.

Written as DNA, the CDR3 is TGTGCCAGTACGCCGGGCGGAGGGGTCTACGAGCAGTACTTC. It specifies CASTPGGGVYEQYF. V usage is TRBV19 and J usage is TRBJ2-7; TRBD2 is a possible D gene (6 bases). Trimming cost V 7 bases and J 3 bases, with 16 bases left between them. CDR3 length: 14 residues. CDR1 is LNHDA, CDR2 SQIVND, per germline (reference sequence).

This clone was detected only a few times. The chain couples TRBV11-2 to TRBJ2-5, with 9 bases fitting TRBD2. CDR3 length: 18 amino acids. With V trimmed by 1 base and J by 5 bases, 14 bases remained unmatched. Germline values: CDR1 SGHAT, CDR2 FQNNGV. CDR3: CASSLVSSGIPAGETQYF. The CDR3 DNA follows: TGTGCCAGCAGCTTAGTTTCTAGCGGGATCCCCGCGGGGGAGACCCAGTACTTC.

This sequence joins TRBV29-1 and TRBJ1-1; TRBD1 aligns across 7 bases. The V gene end was trimmed by 4 bases and the J gene end by 4 bases; junction bases not matched to a gene: 9. The CDR3 sequence is 14 residues long. From germline, CDR1 is SQVTM and CDR2 ANQGSEA. This CDR3 is CSVVIAAGGTEAFF. CDR3 sequence (DNA): TGCAGCGTTGTCATCGCGGCAGGGGGCACTGAAGCTTTCTTT.

This clone was seen only once. The V and J genes are TRBV27 and TRBJ2-1; either TRBD1 or TRBD2 may supply D (5 bases each). This CDR3 has 16 residues. The germline gives CDR1 MNHEY, CDR2 SMNVEV (reference sequence). V lost 5 bases, J lost 5 bases, and 19 bases lay in between. CDR3 amino acids: CASSPTGTKGHNEQFF. Written as DNA, the CDR3 is TGTGCCAGCAGTCCGACCGGGACCAAAGGTCACAATGAGCAGTTCTTC.

The CDR3 region is CASRNPSGGSGANVLTF. CDR3 in DNA: TGTGCCAGCAGGAACCCGTCGGGGGGGTCTGGGGCCAACGTCCTGACTTTC. The chain has TRBV7-2 and TRBJ2-6; 8 nucleotides align to TRBD2. With V trimmed by 6 bases and J by 1 base, 8 bases remained unmatched. CDR1 and CDR2 from the germline V gene are SGHTA and FQGNSA. The CDR3 consists of 17 residues. Combining the CDR3 with reference TRBV7-2 and TRBJ2-6 gives the whole variable domain GAGVSQSPSNKVTEKGKDVELRCDPISGHTALYWYRQSLGQGLEFLIYFQGNSAPDKSGLPSDRFSAERTGGSVSTLTIQRTQQEDSAVYLCASRNPSGGSGANVLTFGAGSRLTVL.

This rearrangement joins TRBV29-1 to TRBJ2-1; 11 nucleotides line up with TRBD2. The junction had 4 bases not matched to a gene; V was cut back by 5 bases and J by 4 bases. The CDR3 covers 14 residues. Germline lookup yields CDR1 SQVTM and CDR2 ANQGSEA. CDR3 nucleotide sequence: TGCAGCGTTACGGGACTAGCGGTATACAATGAGCAGTTCTTC. This gives the protein CSVTGLAVYNEQFF.

This chain joins TRBV15 and TRBJ2-7; D is ambiguous. The CDR3 is made up of 14 amino acids. Germline values: CDR1 LNHNV, CDR2 YYDKDF (reference sequence). Trimming stripped 8 bases from V and 2 bases from J, with 16 bases between. CDR3 sequence: CATSRGGSTYEQYF. The CDR3 nucleotides are TGTGCCACCTCCCGAGGTGGCAGTACCTACGAGCAGTACTTC.

This chain joins TRBV29-1 and TRBJ2-2; the D gene is possibly TRBD2 (5 bases). Germline V CDR1 and CDR2: SQVTM, ANQGSEA. This CDR3 is 12 amino acids long. Deletions cut 7 bases from V and 9 bases from J, with 15 bases between. CDR3 nucleotides: TGCAGCGGGGGAGAATGGGGTAGGGAGCTGTTTTTT. It yields the protein CSGGEWGRELFF.

V and J are TRBV19 and TRBJ1-6; D might be TRBD1 (6 bases). Germline V CDR1 and CDR2: LNHDA, SQIVND (reference sequence). Trimming shortened V by 7 bases and J by 7 bases, and 20 bases separated the two germline ends. CDR3 length: 16 residues. The CDR3 reads CASTIEGGYPNSPLHF. In DNA, the CDR3 is TGTGCCAGTACCATAGAGGGGGGGTATCCCAATTCACCCCTCCACTTT. The complete variable domain, with remaining parts taken from reference TRBV19 and TRBJ1-6, reads DGGITQSPKYLFRKEGQNVTLSCEQNLNHDAMYWYRQDPGQGLRLIYYSQIVNDFQKGDIAEGYSVSREKKESFPLTVTSAQKNPTAFYLCASTIEGGYPNSPLHFGNGTRLTVT.

The rearrangement joins TRBV9 to TRBJ2-1; 11 bases line up with TRBD2. The CDR3 spans 15 residues. The junction had 4 bases not matched to a gene; V was cut back by 2 bases and J by 6 bases. Germline lookup yields CDR1 SGDLS and CDR2 YYNGEE. The CDR3 is CASSVLAGGRNEQFF. In DNA, the CDR3 is TGTGCCAGCAGCGTTTTAGCGGGAGGGCGCAATGAGCAGTTCTTC.

This chain connects TRBV5-1 to TRBJ2-2; D ambiguous. The V gene's germline CDR1 is SGHRS and CDR2 YFSETQ. The V gene lost 3 bases and the J gene lost 1 base, with 4 bases spanning the gap. This CDR3 has 13 amino acids. The DNA of the CDR3 is TGCGCCAGCAGCTCCCTGAACACCGGGGAGCTGTTTTTT. This encodes CASSSLNTGELFF.

The gene calls are TRBV11-1 and TRBJ2-7, with 10 bases lining up with TRBD2. The J segment lost 2 bases and the V segment lost 2 bases, leaving 9 bases of the junction unmatched. The CDR3 contains 17 residues. Germline V CDR1 and CDR2: SGHAT, FQDESV (reference sequence). This chain's CDR3 is CASSLSSGLANTYEQYF. The CDR3, as DNA: TGTGCCAGCAGCTTAAGTTCGGGACTAGCGAACACCTACGAGCAGTACTTC.

The chain has TRBV28 and TRBJ1-2; possible D gene TRBD1, 6 bases. The ends were cut back, 6 bases at V and 6 bases at J, with 20 bases in the middle. The CDR3 contains 15 residues. Germline CDR1 reads MDHEN; CDR2 reads SYDVKM. CDR3 in DNA: TGTGCCAGCAGGGTAAAGGGGGTGGGAACTCATGGCTACACCTTC. This sequence encodes CASRVKGVGTHGYTF.

J is TRBJ2-7 and V is TRBV18; D is perhaps TRBD1 or TRBD2 (5 bases each). Per germline, CDR1 KGHSH and CDR2 LQKENI. V was clipped by 6 bases and J by 1 base, with 13 bases between them. The CDR3 sequence is 14 residues long. CDR3 coding DNA: TGTGCCAGCTCCCCCGGGGCCACTTCCTACGAGCAGTACTTC. It codes for CASSPGATSYEQYF.

On this clone itself: This same CDR3 is encoded by further DNA sequences in the sample. The chain combines TRBV5-1 with TRBJ1-1; maybe TRBD1 (5 bases). With 4 bases removed from V and 1 base from J, the gap between germline ends came to 8 bases. Germline V gene sequence: CDR1 SGHRS, CDR2 YFSETQ. The CDR3 extends over 13 amino acids. CDR3 protein: CASSLQENTEAFF. For the CDR3, the DNA is TGCGCCAGCAGCCTACAGGAGAACACTGAAGCTTTCTTT.

The chain joins TRBV6-5 to TRBJ2-1, with 7 bases fitting TRBD2. V lost 5 bases to trimming and J lost 3 bases; unmatched junction nucleotides: 4. The CDR3 loop spans 14 amino acids. CDR1 MNHEY and CDR2 SVGAGI come from the germline V gene. The CDR3 spells CASSRDYDYNEQFF. CDR3 coding DNA: TGTGCCAGCAGTCGGGACTACGACTACAATGAGCAGTTCTTC.

Only one count was recorded for this clone. The chain joins TRBV28 to TRBJ1-2, with 12 bases aligning to TRBD1. Germline V lookup: CDR1 MDHEN, CDR2 SYDVKM. The V segment lost 2 bases and the J segment 2 bases; nucleotides outside the gene matches: 3. CDR3 size: 16 residues. DNA for the CDR3: TGTGCCAGCAGTTTAGGGACAGGGGGCCAGAACTATGGCTACACCTTC. Its protein product is CASSLGTGGQNYGYTF.

The J gene is TRBJ1-4, the V gene TRBV11-2, with TRBD1 identical over 7 bases. CDR1 is SGHAT and CDR2 is FQNNGV in the germline V gene. The V and J ends lost 6 bases and 0 bases, in that order; junction bases with no gene match: 13. The CDR3 runs 18 residues. The CDR3 protein is CASRSVWDSGTTNEKLFF. Written as DNA, the CDR3 is TGTGCCAGCAGATCGGTCTGGGACAGTGGGACAACTAATGAAAAACTGTTTTTT. The full variable domain, in which reference TRBV11-2 and TRBJ1-4 provide the parts outside the CDR3, is EAGVAQSPRYKIIEKRQSVAFWCNPISGHATLYWYQQILGQGPKLLIQFQNNGVVDDSQLPKDRFSAERLKGVDSTLKIQPAKLEDSAVYLCASRSVWDSGTTNEKLFFGSGTQLSVL.

This rearrangement joins TRBV6-1 to TRBJ1-1, with 7 bases lining up with TRBD1. Trimming took 3 bases from V and 2 from J; bases not matched to a gene: 6. This CDR3 is 15 amino acids long. In germline, CDR1 is MNHNS, CDR2 SASEGT. CDR3 amino acids: CASSDPRTGNTEAFF. CDR3 nucleotide sequence: TGTGCCAGCAGTGATCCTCGGACAGGAAACACTGAAGCTTTCTTT.

The CDR3 spells CASSMTSGFSSYNEQFF. The CDR3, as DNA: TGTGCCAGTAGTATGACTAGCGGGTTTAGCTCCTACAATGAGCAGTTCTTC. V usage is TRBV19 and J usage is TRBJ2-1; 10 nucleotides align to TRBD2. The length of the CDR3 is 17 residues. The J segment lost 0 bases and the V segment lost 3 bases, leaving 5 bases of the junction unmatched. Germline CDR1 LNHDA, CDR2 SQIVND (reference sequence).

The rearrangement uses TRBV19 and TRBJ1-1; D gene ambiguous. The germline gives CDR1 LNHDA, CDR2 SQIVND (reference sequence). V lost 2 bases to trimming and J lost 2 bases, with 6 bases between them. The CDR3 has 13 residues. CDR3 nucleotide sequence: TGTGCCAGTAGTATACGGGATAACACTGAAGCTTTCTTT. Residues: CASSIRDNTEAFF.

This clone was seen a handful of times. This chain links TRBV2 with TRBJ1-5; D might be TRBD1 (5 bases). The germline CDR1 and CDR2 sequences are SNHLY and FYNNEI. Deletions cut 7 bases from V and 5 bases from J, with 15 bases between. This CDR3 spans 14 amino acids. Written as DNA, the CDR3 is TGTGCCAGCAAATGGAGACAGATCGATCAGCCCCAGCATTTT. This sequence encodes CASKWRQIDQPQHF.

The gene calls are TRBV27 and TRBJ2-1; 7 bases map to TRBD2. Germline CDR1 and CDR2: MNHEY and SMNVEV (reference sequence). Unmatched junction bases numbered 7, after V lost 5 bases and J lost 0 bases. This CDR3 spans 16 amino acids. The CDR3 DNA follows: TGTGCCAGCAGTACCTCTAGCGGAGACTCCTACAATGAGCAGTTCTTC. Encoded protein: CASSTSSGDSYNEQFF.

This rearrangement joins TRBV28 to TRBJ1-1; D uncertain. Trimming removed 6 bases at V and 1 base at J, with 6 bases between. The CDR3 consists of 12 residues. CDR1 and CDR2 from the germline V gene are MDHEN and SYDVKM. CDR3 region: CASRVQNTEAFF. CDR3 coding DNA: TGTGCCAGCAGGGTCCAGAACACTGAAGCTTTCTTT.

The V and J genes are TRBV27 and TRBJ1-1; weak D call: TRBD1 (5 bases). V was clipped by 5 bases and J by 4 bases, with 14 bases between them. In germline, CDR1 is MNHEY, CDR2 SMNVEV (reference sequence). CDR3 length: 14 amino acids. In DNA, the CDR3 is TGTGCCAGCAGTCTACCAGGGCGAAGCACTGAAGCTTTCTTT. As protein: CASSLPGRSTEAFF.

This chain links TRBV29-1 with TRBJ1-2; the D gene is possibly TRBD1 (6 bases). The germline V and J ends were trimmed by 7 bases and 4 bases, with 10 bases remaining between them. The CDR3 spans 11 residues. Germline CDR1 reads SQVTM; CDR2 reads ANQGSEA. CDR3 protein: CSGRGGYGYTF. The DNA of the CDR3 is TGCAGCGGCAGGGGCGGCTATGGCTACACCTTC.

The chain recombines TRBV9 with TRBJ2-7, with TRBD2 matching over 9 bases. CDR1 is SGDLS and CDR2 is YYNGEE in the germline V gene. The CDR3 spans 14 residues. The V and J ends lost 4 bases and 4 bases, in that order; junction bases with no gene match: 6. The CDR3 coding sequence is TGTGCCAGCAGCCCCGGGACTAGCCCTTACGAGCAGTACTTC. It specifies CASSPGTSPYEQYF.

The gene calls are TRBV6-1 and TRBJ2-1, with D unresolved. CDR1 is MNHNS, CDR2 SASEGT, per germline. Trimming took 4 bases from V and 0 from J, leaving 10 bases between them. The CDR3 consists of 15 residues. For the CDR3, the DNA is TGTGCCAGCAGTGCGGCGGCTGGCTCCTACAATGAGCAGTTCTTC. Its translation: CASSAAAGSYNEQFF.